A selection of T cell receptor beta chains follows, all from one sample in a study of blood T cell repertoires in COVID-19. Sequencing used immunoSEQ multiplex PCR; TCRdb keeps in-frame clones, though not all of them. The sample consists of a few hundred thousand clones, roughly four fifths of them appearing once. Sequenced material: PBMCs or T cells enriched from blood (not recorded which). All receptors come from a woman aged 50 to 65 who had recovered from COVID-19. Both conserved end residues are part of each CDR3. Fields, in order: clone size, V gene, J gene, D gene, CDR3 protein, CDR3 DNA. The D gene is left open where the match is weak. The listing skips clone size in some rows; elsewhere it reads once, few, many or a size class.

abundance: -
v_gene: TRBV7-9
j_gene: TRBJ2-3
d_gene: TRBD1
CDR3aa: CASRQGETDTQYF
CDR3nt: TGTGCCAGCAGGCAGGGGGAGACAGATACGCAGTATTTT

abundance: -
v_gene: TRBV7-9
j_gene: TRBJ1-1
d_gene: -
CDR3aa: CASSLSGNTEAFF
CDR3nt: TGTGCCAGCAGCTTGTCGGGGAACACTGAAGCTTTCTTT

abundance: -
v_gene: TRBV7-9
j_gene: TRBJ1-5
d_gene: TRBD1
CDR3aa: CASSAGQQYNQPQHF
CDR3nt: TGTGCCAGCAGCGCGGGACAGCAATACAATCAGCCCCAGCATTTT

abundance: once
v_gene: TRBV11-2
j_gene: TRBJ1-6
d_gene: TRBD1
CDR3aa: CASSLSRQGAWNSPLHF
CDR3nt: TGTGCCAGCAGCTTAAGTAGACAGGGCGCGTGGAATTCACCCCTCCACTTT

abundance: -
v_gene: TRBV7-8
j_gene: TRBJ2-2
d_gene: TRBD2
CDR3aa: CASSLLGGEYRELFF
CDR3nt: TGTGCCAGCAGCTTACTGGGGGGGGAATATCGGGAGCTGTTTTTT

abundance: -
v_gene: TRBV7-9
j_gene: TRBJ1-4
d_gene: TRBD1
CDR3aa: CASSSRVRGRFEKLFF
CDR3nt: TGTGCCAGCAGCTCCCGGGTCAGGGGGCGCTTTGAAAAACTGTTTTTT

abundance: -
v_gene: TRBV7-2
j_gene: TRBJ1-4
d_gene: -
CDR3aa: CASSKDRLSGEKLFF
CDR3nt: TGTGCCAGCAGCAAAGACAGGTTATCCGGTGAAAAACTGTTTTTT

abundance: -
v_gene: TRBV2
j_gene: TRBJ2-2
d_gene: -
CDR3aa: CASSVVVLGAGELFF
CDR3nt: TGTGCCAGCAGCGTGGTAGTTTTAGGGGCCGGGGAGCTGTTTTTT

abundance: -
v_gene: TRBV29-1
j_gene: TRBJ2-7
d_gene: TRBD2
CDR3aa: CSVVGLAGGSFQGQYF
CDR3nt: TGCAGCGTTGTGGGACTAGCGGGGGGGTCTTTTCAGGGGCAGTACTTC

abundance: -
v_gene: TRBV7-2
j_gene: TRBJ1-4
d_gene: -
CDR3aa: CASSPFLSTNEKLFF
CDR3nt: TGTGCCAGCAGTCCCTTTCTATCAACTAATGAAAAACTGTTTTTT

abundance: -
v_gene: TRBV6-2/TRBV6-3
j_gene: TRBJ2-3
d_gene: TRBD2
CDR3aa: CASSPSWTSGAGSQYF
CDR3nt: TGTGCCAGCAGTCCAAGTTGGACTAGCGGGGCTGGTTCGCAGTATTTT

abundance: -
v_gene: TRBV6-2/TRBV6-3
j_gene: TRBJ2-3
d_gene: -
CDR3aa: CASSYGSEALDTQYF
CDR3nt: TGTGCCAGCAGTTACGGGAGCGAAGCTTTGGATACGCAGTATTTT

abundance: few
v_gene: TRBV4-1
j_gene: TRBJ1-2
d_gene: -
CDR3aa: CASSQDYPANYGYTF
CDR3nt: TGCGCCAGCAGCCAAGATTATCCCGCGAACTATGGCTACACCTTC

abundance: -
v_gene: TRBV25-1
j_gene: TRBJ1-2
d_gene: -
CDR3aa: CASSRHRDNYGYTF
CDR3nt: TGTGCCAGCAGCCGTCACAGGGATAACTATGGCTACACCTTC

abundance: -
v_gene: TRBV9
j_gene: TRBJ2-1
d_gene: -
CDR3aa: CASSVGQGNYNEQFF
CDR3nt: TGTGCCAGCAGCGTAGGCCAGGGGAACTACAATGAGCAGTTCTTC

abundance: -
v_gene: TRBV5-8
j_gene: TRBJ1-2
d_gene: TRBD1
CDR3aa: CASSSGQGRGYGYTF
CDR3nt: TGTGCCAGCAGCTCCGGACAGGGGCGGGGGTATGGCTACACCTTC

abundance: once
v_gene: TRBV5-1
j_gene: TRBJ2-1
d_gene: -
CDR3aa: CASSTGRALTYNEQFF
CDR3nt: TGCGCCAGCAGTACTGGCAGGGCGCTCACCTACAATGAGCAGTTCTTC

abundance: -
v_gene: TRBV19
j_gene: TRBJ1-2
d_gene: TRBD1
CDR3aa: CASSGDRGGYTF
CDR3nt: TGTGCCAGTAGCGGTGACAGGGGTGGCTACACCTTC

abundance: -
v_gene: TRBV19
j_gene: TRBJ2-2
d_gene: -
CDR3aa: CASSIGGTNTGELFF
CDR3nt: TGTGCCAGTAGTATAGGGGGCACGAACACCGGGGAGCTGTTTTTT

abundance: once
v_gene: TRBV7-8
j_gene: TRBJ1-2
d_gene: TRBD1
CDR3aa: CASSRQGQYGYTF
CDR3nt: TGTGCCAGCAGCCGACAGGGGCAATATGGCTACACCTTC

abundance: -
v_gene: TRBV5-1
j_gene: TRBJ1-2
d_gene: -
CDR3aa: CASSLVSSGDGYTF
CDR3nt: TGCGCCAGCAGCTTGGTTTCCTCAGGGGATGGCTACACCTTC

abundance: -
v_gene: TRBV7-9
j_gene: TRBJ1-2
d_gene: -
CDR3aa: CASSSTTTGLPGYTF
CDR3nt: TGTGCCAGCAGCTCCACCACGACAGGCCTCCCTGGCTACACCTTC

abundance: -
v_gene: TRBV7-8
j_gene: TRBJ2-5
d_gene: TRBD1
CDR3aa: CASSRDRGQETQYF
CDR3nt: TGTGCCAGCAGCCGAGACAGGGGTCAAGAGACCCAGTACTTC

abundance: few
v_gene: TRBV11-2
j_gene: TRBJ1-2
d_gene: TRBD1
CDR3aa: CASSLDRQGIYTF
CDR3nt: TGTGCCAGCAGCTTAGATCGACAGGGAATCTACACCTTC

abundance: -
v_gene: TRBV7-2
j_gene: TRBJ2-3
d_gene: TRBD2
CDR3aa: CASSLAGSGGPPGTQYF
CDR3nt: TGTGCCAGCAGCTTAGCTGGTAGCGGGGGGCCCCCAGGCACGCAGTATTTT

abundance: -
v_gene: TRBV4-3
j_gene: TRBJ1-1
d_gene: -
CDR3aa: CASSQDTLNTEAFF
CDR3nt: TGCGCCAGCAGCCAAGATACTCTGAACACTGAAGCTTTCTTT

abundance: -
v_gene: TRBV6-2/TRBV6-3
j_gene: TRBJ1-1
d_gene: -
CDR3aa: CASSYLAPKKAFF
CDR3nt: TGTGCCAGCAGTTACCTTGCTCCTAAGAAAGCTTTCTTT

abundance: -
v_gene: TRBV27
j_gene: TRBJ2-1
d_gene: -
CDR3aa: CASSLTGVVNEQFF
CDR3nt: TGTGCCAGCAGTTTGACGGGAGTGGTCAATGAGCAGTTCTTC

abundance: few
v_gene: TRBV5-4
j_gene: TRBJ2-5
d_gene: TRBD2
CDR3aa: CASSPPPAGESETQYF
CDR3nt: TGTGCCAGCAGTCCCCCGCCCGCGGGGGAGTCAGAGACCCAGTACTTC

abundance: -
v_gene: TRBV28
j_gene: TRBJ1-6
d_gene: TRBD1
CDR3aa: CASSLTWGQGRSPLHF
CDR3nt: TGTGCCAGCAGTTTGACGTGGGGACAGGGTAGATCACCCCTCCACTTT

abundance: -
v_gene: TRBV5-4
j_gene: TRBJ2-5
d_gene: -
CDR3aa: CASSLEAVETQYF
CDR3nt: TGTGCCAGCAGCTTGGAGGCGGTGGAGACCCAGTACTTC

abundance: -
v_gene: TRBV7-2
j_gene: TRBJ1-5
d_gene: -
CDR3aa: CASSPSRVQPQHF
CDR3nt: TGTGCCAGCAGCCCCTCACGGGTGCAGCCCCAGCATTTT

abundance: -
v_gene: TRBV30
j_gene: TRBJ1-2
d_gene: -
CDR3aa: CAWSIGRKNYGYTF
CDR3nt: TGTGCCTGGAGCATTGGGAGGAAAAACTATGGCTACACCTTC

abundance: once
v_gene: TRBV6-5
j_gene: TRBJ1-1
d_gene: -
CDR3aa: CASSKSTGNTEAFF
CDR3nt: TGTGCCAGCAGCAAATCGACAGGGAACACTGAAGCTTTCTTT

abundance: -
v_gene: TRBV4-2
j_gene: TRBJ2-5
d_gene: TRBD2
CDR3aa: CASSQETSGYQETQYF
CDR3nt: TGTGCCAGCAGCCAAGAAACTAGCGGGTACCAAGAGACCCAGTACTTC

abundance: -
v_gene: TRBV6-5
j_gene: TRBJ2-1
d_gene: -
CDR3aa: CASSYGGPIFDEQFF
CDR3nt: TGTGCCAGCAGTTACGGGGGCCCTATTTTCGATGAGCAGTTCTTC

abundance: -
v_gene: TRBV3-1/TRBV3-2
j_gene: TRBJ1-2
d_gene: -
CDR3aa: CASSHRDKSRDGYTF
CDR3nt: TGTGCCAGCAGCCACAGGGACAAGTCCCGGGATGGCTACACCTTC

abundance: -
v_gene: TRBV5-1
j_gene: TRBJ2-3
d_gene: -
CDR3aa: CASSLQTSTDTQYF
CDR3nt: TGCGCCAGCAGCTTGCAAACTAGCACAGATACGCAGTATTTT

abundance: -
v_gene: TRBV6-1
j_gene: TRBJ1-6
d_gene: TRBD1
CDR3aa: CASSESHGTGTAPLHF
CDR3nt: TGTGCCAGCAGTGAATCCCACGGGACAGGGACGGCACCCCTCCACTTT

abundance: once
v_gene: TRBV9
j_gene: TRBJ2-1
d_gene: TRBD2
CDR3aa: CASSVTSGESDEQFF
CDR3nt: TGTGCCAGCAGCGTGACTAGCGGGGAGTCCGATGAGCAGTTCTTC

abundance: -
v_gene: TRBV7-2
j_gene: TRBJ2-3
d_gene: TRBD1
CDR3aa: CASRGQGYTDTQYF
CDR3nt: TGTGCCAGCAGAGGACAGGGCTACACAGATACGCAGTATTTT

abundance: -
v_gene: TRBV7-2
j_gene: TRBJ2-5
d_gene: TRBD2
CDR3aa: CASSLPAGTTEAQYF
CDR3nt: TGTGCCAGCAGCTTACCGGCGGGGACTACAGAAGCCCAGTACTTC

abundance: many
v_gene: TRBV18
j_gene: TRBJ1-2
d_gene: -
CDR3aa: CASSPPLDEGYTF
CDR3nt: TGTGCCAGCTCACCACCTCTCGATGAGGGCTACACCTTC

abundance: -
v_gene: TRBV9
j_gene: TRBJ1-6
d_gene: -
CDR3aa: CASSSGGDNSPLHF
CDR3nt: TGTGCCAGCAGCTCTGGAGGGGATAATTCACCCCTCCACTTT

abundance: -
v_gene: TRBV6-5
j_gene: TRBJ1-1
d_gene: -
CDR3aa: CASSSPGGLTEAFF
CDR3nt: TGTGCCAGCAGTTCACCGGGGGGGCTCACTGAAGCTTTCTTT

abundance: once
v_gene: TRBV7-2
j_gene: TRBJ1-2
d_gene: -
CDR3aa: CASSLGGSESYTF
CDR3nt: TGTGCCAGCAGCTTAGGAGGATCTGAAAGCTACACCTTC

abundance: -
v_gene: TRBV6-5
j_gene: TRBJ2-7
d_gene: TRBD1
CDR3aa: CASSDPGQGAYEQYF
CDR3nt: TGTGCCAGCAGCGATCCGGGACAGGGGGCCTACGAGCAGTACTTC

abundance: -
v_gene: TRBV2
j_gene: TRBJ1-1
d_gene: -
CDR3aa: CASSVLGHLNTEAFF
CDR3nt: TGTGCCAGCAGTGTCCTGGGACACCTGAACACTGAAGCTTTCTTT

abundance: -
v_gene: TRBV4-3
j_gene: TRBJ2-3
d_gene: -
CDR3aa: CASSQVSGPTDTQYF
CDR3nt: TGCGCCAGCAGCCAGGTGAGCGGGCCCACAGATACGCAGTATTTT